This TCR beta chain stems from a study of T cell responses to AZD1222 COVID-19 vaccine. General study results and limits: Spike-specific TCR breadth and depth were elevated following two AZD1222 doses. Clonal diversity may have been underestimated, and the donors were mostly white British, with more females than males.

TCRdb's table, derived via immunoSEQ multiplex PCR, lists solely in-frame clones and lacks some. Of under 170,000 clones listed, about 95% are singletons. As regards this clone: The antigen is unknown.

The sequences come from peripheral blood, collected on day 0 of AZD1222 vaccination. The receptor was isolated from an adult in good health.

The CDR3 sequence is CASSIMGVSYNEQFF. The CDR3 region has the DNA TGTGCCAGCAGCATCATGGGGGTTTCCTACAATGAGCAGTTCTTC. The J gene is TRBJ2-1, the V gene TRBV5-4; perhaps D is TRBD1 or TRBD2 (5 bases each). This CDR3 spans 15 amino acids. Between the trimmed V and J ends, which lost 4 bases and 1 base, there was a span of 12 bases. Germline V gene sequence: CDR1 SGHNT, CDR2 YYREEE (reference sequence).